The present T cell receptor (beta chain) was sequenced within a study of blood T cell repertoires in COVID-19. Germline values: CDR1 MDHEN, CDR2 SYDVKM. The ends lost 6 bases at V and 7 bases at J; junction bases unmatched: 9. The CDR3 is 13 residues long. The method was immunoSEQ multiplex PCR; TCRdb's version includes in-frame clones alone and lacks a portion of them. The sample shows fewer than 250,000 clones, less than 90% of them seen only once. This TCR was recovered from a man aged 25-40 years with acute or convalescent COVID-19. V usage is TRBV28 and J usage is TRBJ2-7; 7 positions agree with TRBD1. Sequenced material: peripheral blood. CDR3: CASRPDRVREQYF. As DNA, the CDR3 is TGTGCCAGCAGACCTGACAGGGTTCGAGAGCAGTACTTC.